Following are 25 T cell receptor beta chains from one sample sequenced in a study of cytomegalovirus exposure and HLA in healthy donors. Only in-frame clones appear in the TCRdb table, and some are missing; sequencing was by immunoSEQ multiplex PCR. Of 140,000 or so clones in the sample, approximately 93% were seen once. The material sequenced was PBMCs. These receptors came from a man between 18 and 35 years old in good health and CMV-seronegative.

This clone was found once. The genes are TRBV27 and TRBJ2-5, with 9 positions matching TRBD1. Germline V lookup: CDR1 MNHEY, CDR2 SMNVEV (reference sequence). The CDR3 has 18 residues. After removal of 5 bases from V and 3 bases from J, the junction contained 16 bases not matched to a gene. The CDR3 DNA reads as TGTGCCAGCAGTCCGCAAATTAGGACAGGGGCACAAGAAGAGACCCAGTACTTC. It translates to CASSPQIRTGAQEETQYF.

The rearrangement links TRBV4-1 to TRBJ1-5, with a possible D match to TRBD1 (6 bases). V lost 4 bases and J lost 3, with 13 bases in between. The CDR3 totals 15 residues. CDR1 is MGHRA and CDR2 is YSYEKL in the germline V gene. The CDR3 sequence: CASSLTGQANQPQHF. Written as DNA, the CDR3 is TGCGCCAGCAGCCTAACGGGACAAGCCAATCAGCCCCAGCATTTT.

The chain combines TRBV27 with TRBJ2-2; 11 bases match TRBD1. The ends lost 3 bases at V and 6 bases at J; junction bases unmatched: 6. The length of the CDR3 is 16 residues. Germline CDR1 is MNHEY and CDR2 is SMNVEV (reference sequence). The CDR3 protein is CASSFQDRGRAGELFF. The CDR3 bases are TGTGCCAGCAGTTTTCAGGACAGGGGGCGGGCCGGGGAGCTGTTTTTT.

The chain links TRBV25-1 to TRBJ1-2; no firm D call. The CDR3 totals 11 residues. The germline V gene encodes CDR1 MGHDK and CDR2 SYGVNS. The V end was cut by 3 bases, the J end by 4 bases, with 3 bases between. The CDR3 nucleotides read TGTGCCAGCAGTGACGGCTATGGCTACACCTTC. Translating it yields CASSDGYGYTF.

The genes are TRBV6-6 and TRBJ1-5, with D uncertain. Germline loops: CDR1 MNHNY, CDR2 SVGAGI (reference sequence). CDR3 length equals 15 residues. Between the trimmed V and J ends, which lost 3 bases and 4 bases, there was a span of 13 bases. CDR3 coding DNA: TGTGCCAGCAGTTATGGAGGCGTTGGGAATCAGCCCCAGCATTTT. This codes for CASSYGGVGNQPQHF.

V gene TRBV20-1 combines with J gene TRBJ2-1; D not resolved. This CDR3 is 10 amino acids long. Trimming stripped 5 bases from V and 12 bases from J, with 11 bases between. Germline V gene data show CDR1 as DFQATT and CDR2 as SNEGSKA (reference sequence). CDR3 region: CSASLGRQFF. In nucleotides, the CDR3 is TGCAGTGCTTCCCTAGGTAGGCAGTTCTTC.

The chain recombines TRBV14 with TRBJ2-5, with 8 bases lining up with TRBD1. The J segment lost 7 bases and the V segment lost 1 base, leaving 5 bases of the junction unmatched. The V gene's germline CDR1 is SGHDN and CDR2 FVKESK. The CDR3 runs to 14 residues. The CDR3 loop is CASSQVQGAVTQYF. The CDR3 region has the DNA TGTGCCAGCAGCCAAGTCCAGGGGGCTGTGACCCAGTACTTC.

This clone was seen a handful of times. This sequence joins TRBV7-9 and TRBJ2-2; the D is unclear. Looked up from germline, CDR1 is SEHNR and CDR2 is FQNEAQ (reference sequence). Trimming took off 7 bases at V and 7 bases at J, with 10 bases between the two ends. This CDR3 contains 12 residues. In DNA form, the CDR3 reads TGTGCCAGCACTGAAGCTAGCGGGGAGCTGTTTTTT. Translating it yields CASTEASGELFF.

The DNA for the CDR3 is TGTGCCAGCAGCCTCAGTCGGGCAGGGGCGAACACCGGGGAGCTGTTTTTT. Its translation is CASSLSRAGANTGELFF. This chain joins TRBV11-3 and TRBJ2-2; D may be TRBD1 (6 bases). The CDR3 covers 17 residues. Germline V CDR1 and CDR2: SGHNT, YENEEA. The V gene lost 5 bases and the J gene lost 0 bases, with 16 bases spanning the gap.

DNA for the CDR3: TGCAGCGCCCTTCAGACAGGGGCCACTGAAGCTTTCTTT. The encoded protein is CSALQTGATEAFF. This rearrangement joins TRBV29-1 to TRBJ1-1, with 8 bases matching TRBD1. CDR3 length: 13 amino acids. Germline V lookup: CDR1 SQVTM, CDR2 ANQGSEA. V trimming: 7 bases; J trimming: 4 bases; junction bases outside the gene matches: 8.

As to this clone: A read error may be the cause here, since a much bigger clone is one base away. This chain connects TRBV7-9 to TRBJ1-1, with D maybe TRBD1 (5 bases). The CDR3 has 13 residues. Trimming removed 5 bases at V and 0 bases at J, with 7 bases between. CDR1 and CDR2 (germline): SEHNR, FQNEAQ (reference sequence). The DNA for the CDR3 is TGTGCCAGCAGCGTGACAGTGAACACTGAAGCTTTCTTT. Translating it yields CASSVTVNTEAFF.

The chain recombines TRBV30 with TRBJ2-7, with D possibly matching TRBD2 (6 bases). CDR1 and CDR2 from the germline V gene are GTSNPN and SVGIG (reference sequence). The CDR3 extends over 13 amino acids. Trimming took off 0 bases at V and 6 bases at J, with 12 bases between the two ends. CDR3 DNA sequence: TGTGCCTGGAGTGTACCGGGGGTCCCCGAGCAGTACTTC. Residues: CAWSVPGVPEQYF.

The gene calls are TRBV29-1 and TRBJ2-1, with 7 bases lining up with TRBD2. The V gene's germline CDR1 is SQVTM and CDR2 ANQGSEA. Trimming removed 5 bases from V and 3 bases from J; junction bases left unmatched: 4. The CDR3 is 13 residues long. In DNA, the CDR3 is TGCAGCGTTCGCGGGGGTGACTACAATGAGCAGTTCTTC. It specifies CSVRGGDYNEQFF.

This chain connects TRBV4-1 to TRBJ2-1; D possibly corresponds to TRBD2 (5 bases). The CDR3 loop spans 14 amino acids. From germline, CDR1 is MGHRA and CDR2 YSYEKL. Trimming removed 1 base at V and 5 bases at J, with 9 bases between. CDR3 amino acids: CASSQGTGDNEQFF. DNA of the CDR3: TGCGCCAGCAGCCAAGGGACTGGGGACAATGAGCAGTTCTTC.

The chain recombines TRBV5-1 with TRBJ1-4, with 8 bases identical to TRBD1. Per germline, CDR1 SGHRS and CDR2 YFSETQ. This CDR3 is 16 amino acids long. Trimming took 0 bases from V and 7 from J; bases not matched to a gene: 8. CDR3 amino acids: CASSLGPGTGTEKLFF. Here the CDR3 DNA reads TGCGCCAGCAGCTTGGGACCCGGGACAGGAACTGAAAAACTGTTTTTT.

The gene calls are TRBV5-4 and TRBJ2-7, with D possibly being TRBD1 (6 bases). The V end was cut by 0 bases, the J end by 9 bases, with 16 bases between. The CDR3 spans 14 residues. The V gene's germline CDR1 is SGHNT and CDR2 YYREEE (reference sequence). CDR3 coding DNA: TGTGCCAGCAGCTTGGGGGGGCGGGTAGGTGGGCAGTACTTC. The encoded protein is CASSLGGRVGGQYF.

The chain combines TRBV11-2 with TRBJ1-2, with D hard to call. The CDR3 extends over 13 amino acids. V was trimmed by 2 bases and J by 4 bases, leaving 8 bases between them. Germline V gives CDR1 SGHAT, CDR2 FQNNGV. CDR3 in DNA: TGTGCCAGCAGCTTACCGGGGTCCTATGGCTACACCTTC. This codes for CASSLPGSYGYTF.

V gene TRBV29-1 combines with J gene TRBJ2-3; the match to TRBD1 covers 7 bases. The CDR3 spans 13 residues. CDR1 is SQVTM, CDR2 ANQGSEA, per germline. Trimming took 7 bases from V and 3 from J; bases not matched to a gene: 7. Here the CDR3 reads CSGGDRATDTQYF. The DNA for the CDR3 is TGCAGCGGTGGGGACAGAGCAACAGATACGCAGTATTTT.

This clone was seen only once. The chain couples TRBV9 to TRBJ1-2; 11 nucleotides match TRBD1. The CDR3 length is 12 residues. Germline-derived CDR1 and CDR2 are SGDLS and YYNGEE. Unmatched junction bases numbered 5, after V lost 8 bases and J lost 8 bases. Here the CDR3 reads CASWTGGYGYTF. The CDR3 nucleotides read TGTGCCAGTTGGACAGGGGGCTACGGCTACACCTTC.

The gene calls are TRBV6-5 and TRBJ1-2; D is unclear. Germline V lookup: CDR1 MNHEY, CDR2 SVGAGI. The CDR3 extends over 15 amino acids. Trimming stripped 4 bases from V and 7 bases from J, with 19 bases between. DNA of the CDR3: TGTGCCAGCAGTTCTTTTCGCTATGGTCGGTCTGGCTACACCTTC. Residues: CASSSFRYGRSGYTF.

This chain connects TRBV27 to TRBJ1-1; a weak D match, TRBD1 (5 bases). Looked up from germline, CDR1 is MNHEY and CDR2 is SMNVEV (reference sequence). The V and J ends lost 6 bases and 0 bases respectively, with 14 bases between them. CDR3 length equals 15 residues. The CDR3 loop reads CASSPWGRMNTEAFF. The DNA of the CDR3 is TGTGCCAGCAGCCCTTGGGGCAGGATGAACACTGAAGCTTTCTTT.

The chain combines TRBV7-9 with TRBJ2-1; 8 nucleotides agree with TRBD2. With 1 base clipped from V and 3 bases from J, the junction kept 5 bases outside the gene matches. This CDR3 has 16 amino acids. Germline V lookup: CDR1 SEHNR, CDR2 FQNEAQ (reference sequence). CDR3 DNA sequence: TGTGCCAGCAGCTTAGGGAGCGGGAGAGTCTACAATGAGCAGTTCTTC. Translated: CASSLGSGRVYNEQFF.

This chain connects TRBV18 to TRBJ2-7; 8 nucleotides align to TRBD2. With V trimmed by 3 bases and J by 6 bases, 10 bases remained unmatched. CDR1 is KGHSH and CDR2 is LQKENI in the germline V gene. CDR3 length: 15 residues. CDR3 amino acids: CASSPGRGGQREQYF. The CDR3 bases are TGTGCCAGCTCACCCGGGAGGGGGGGGCAACGCGAGCAGTACTTC.

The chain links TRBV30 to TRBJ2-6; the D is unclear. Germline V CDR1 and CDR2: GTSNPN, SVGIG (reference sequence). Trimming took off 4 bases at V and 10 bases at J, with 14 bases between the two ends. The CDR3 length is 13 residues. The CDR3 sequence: CAWTAVTTNVLTF. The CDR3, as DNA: TGTGCCTGGACCGCGGTCACTACGAACGTCCTGACTTTC.

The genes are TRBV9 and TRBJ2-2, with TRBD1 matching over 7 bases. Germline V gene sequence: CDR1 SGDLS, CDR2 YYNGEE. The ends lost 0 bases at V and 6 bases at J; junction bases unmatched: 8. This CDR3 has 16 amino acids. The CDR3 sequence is CASSVGQGRIAGELFF. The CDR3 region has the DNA TGTGCCAGCAGCGTAGGACAGGGTAGGATAGCCGGGGAGCTGTTTTTT. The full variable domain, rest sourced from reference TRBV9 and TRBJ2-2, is DSGVTQTPKHLITATGQRVTLRCSPRSGDLSVYWYQQSLDQGLQFLIQYYNGEERAKGNILERFSAQQFPDLHSELNLSSLELGDSALYFCASSVGQGRIAGELFFGEGSRLTVL.